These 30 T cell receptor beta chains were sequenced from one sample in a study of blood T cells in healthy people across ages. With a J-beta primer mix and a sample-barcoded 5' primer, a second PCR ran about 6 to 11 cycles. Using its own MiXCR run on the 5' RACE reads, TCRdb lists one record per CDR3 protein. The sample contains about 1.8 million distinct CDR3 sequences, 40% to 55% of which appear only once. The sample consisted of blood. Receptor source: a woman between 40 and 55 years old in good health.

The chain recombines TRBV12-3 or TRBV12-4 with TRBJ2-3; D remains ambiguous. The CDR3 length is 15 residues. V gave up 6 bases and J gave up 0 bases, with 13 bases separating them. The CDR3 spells CASRSLRGSTDTQYF. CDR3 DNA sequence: TGTGCCAGCAGGTCCCTAAGAGGCAGCACAGATACGCAGTATTTT.

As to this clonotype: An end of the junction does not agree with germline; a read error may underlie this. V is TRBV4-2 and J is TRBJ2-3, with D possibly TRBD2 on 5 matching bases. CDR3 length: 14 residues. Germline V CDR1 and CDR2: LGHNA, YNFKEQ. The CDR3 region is CTSSLRTDTDTQYF. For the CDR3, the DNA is TGTACCAGCAGTCTCCGGACTGACACAGATACGCAGTATTTT.

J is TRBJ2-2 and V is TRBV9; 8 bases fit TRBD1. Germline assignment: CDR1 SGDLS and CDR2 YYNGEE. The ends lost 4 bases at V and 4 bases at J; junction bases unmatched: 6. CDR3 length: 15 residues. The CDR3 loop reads CASSIIQGGTGELFF. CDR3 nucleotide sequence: TGTGCCAGCAGCATAATACAGGGGGGCACCGGGGAGCTGTTTTTT.

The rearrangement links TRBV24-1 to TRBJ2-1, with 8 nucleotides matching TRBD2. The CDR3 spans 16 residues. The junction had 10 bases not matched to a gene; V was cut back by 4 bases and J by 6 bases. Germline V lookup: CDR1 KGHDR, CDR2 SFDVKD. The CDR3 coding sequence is TGTGCCACCAGTGACGCCGGGACTAGTCTTTCCAATGAGCAGTTCTTC. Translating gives CATSDAGTSLSNEQFF.

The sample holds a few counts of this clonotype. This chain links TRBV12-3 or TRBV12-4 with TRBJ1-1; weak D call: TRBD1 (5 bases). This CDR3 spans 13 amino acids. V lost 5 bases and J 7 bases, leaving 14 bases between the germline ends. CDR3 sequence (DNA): TGTGCCAGCAGTCCCCGGACACAGTTTGAAGCTTTCTTT. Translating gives CASSPRTQFEAFF.

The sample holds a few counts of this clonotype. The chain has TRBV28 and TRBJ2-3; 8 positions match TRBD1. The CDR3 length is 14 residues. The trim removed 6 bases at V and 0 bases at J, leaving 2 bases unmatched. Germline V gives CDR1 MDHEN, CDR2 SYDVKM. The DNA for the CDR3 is TGTGCCAGCAGGACAGGGGCTAGCACAGATACGCAGTATTTT. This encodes CASRTGASTDTQYF. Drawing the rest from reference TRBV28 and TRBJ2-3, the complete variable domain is DVKVTQSSRYLVKRTGEKVFLECVQDMDHENMFWYRQDPGLGLRLIYFSYDVKMKEKGDIPEGYSVSREKKERFSLILESASTNQTSMYLCASRTGASTDTQYFGPGTRLTVL.

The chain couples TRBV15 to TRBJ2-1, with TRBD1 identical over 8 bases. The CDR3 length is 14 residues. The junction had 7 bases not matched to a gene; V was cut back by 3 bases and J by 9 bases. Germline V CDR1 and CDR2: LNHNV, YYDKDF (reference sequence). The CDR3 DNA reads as TGTGCCACCAGCAGCCGGGACAGGAGGCCTGAGCAGTTCTTC. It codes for CATSSRDRRPEQFF.

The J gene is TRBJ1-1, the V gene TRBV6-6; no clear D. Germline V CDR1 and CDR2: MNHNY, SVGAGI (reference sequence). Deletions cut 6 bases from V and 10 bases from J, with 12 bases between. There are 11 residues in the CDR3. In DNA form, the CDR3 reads TGTGCCAGCAGCGAGGAGCCCAGAGCTTTCTTT. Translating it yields CASSEEPRAFF.

The CDR3 DNA sequence: TGCAGCGTCCTCGTCCGGGACAATGGCTACACCTTC. It specifies CSVLVRDNGYTF. V usage is TRBV20-1 and J usage is TRBJ1-2, with D possibly matching TRBD1 (6 bases). Germline-derived CDR1 and CDR2 are DFQATT and SNEGSKA (reference sequence). The CDR3 loop spans 12 amino acids.

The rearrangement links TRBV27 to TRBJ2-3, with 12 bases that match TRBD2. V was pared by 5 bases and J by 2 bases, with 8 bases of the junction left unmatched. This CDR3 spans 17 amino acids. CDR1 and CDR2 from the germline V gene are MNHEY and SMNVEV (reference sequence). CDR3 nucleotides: TGTGCCAGCAGTCCCAGGACTAGCGGGGCTATCACAGATACGCAGTATTTT. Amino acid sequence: CASSPRTSGAITDTQYF.

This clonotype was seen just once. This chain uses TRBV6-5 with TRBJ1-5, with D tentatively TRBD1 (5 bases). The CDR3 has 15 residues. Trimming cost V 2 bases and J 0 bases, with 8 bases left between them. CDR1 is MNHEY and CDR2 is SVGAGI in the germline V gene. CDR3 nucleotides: TGTGCCAGCAGTTACGGCACAGGTAGCAATCAGCCCCAGCATTTT. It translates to CASSYGTGSNQPQHF.

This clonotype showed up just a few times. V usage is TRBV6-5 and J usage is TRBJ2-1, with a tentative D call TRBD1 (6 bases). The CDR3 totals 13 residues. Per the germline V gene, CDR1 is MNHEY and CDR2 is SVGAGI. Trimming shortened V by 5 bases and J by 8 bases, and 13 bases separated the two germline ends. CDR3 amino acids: CASSDRSSHEQFF. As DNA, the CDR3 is TGTGCCAGCAGTGACAGGTCTAGCCATGAGCAGTTCTTC.

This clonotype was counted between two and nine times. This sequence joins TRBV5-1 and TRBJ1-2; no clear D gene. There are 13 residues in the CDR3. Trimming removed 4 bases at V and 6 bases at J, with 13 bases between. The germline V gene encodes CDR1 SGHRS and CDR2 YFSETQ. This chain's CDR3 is CASSPDAPNGYTF. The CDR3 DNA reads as TGCGCCAGCAGCCCGGACGCGCCGAATGGCTACACCTTC.

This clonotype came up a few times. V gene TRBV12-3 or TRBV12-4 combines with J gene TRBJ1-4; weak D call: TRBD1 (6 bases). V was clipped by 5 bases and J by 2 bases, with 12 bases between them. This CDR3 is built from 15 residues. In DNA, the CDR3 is TGTGCCAGCAGTCGGGCGCAGGGGACTAATGAAAAACTGTTTTTT. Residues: CASSRAQGTNEKLFF.

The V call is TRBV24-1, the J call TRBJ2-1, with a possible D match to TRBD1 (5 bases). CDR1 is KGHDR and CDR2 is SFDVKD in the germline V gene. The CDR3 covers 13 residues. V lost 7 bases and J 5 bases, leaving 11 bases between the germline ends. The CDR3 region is CATRLGANNEQFF. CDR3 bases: TGTGCCACCAGGTTAGGGGCAAACAATGAGCAGTTCTTC.

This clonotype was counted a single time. CDR3 bases: TGTGCCAGCAGCCCCCGGGCGGCGGGAGTTACCGGGGAGCTGTTTTTT. It encodes CASSPRAAGVTGELFF. The J gene is TRBJ2-2, the V gene TRBV7-2; 7 bases are shared with TRBD2. The ends lost 5 bases at V and 5 bases at J; junction bases unmatched: 11. CDR3 length: 16 residues. Germline V gives CDR1 SGHTA, CDR2 FQGNSA.

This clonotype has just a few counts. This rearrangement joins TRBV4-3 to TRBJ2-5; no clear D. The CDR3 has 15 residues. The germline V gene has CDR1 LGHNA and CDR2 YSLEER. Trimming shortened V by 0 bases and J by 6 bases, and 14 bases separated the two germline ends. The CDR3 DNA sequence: TGCGCCAGCAGCCAAGAGGTAGGACCTGGGAAGACCCAGTACTTC. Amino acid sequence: CASSQEVGPGKTQYF.

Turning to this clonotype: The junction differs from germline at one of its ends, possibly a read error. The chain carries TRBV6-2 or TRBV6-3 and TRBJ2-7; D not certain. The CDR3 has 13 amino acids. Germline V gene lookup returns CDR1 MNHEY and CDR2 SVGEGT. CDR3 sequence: CASSDSIWNEQYF. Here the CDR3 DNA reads TGTGCCAGCAGTGACTCGATCTGGAACGAGCAGTACTTC.

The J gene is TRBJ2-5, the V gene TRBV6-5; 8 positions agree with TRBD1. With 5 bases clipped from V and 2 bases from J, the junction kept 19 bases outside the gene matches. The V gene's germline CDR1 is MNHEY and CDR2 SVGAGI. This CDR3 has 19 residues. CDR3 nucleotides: TGTGCCAGCAGTCTACCTGGCGGCAGGGGGCGGAAAAAGCAAGAGACCCAGTACTTC. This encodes CASSLPGGRGRKKQETQYF.

The CDR3 here is CASSLRPQADTQYF. CDR3 DNA sequence: TGTGCCAGCAGCCTACGACCCCAAGCAGATACGCAGTATTTT. The J gene is TRBJ2-3, the V gene TRBV7-2; D unresolved. CDR1 is SGHTA and CDR2 is FQGNSA in the germline V gene. This CDR3 is 14 amino acids long. V lost 5 bases and J 4 bases, leaving 13 bases between the germline ends.

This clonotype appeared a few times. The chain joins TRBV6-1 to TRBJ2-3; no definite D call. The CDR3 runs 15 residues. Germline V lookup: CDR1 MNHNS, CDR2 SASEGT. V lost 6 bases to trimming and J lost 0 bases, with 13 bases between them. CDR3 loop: CASRFHPQSTDTQYF. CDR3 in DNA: TGTGCCAGCAGATTCCACCCCCAGAGCACAGATACGCAGTATTTT.

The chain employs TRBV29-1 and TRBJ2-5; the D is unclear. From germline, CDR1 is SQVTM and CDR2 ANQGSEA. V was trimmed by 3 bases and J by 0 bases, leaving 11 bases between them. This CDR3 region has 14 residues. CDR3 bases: TGCAGCGTTGAGTATGTGGGCTACCAAGAGACCCAGTACTTC. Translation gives CSVEYVGYQETQYF. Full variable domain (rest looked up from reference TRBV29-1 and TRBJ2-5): SAVISQKPSRDICQRGTSLTIQCQVDSQVTMMFWYRQQPGQSLTLIATANQGSEATYESGFVIDKFPISRPNLTFSTLTVSNMSPEDSSIYLCSVEYVGYQETQYFGPGTRLLVL.

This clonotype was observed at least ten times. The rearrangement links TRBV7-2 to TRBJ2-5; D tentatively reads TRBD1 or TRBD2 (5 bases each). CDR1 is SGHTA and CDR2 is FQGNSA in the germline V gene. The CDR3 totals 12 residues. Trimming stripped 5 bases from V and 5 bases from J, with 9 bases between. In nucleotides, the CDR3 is TGTGCCAGCAGCCCGTGGGGGGAGACCCAGTACTTC. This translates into CASSPWGETQYF. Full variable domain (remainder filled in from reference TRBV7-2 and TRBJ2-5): GAGVSQSPSNKVTEKGKDVELRCDPISGHTALYWYRQSLGQGLEFLIYFQGNSAPDKSGLPSDRFSAERTGGSVSTLTIQRTQQEDSAVYLCASSPWGETQYFGPGTRLLVL.

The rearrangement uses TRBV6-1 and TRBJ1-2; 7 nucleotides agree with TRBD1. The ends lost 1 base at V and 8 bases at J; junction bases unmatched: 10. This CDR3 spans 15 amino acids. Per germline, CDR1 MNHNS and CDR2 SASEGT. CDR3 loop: CASSEVGRGGEGYTF. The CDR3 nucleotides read TGTGCCAGCAGTGAAGTCGGCAGGGGGGGAGAGGGCTACACCTTC.

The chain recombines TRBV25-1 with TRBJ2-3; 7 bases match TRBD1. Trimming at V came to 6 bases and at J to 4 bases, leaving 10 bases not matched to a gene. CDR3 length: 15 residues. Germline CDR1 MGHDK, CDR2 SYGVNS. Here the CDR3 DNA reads TGTGCCAGCAGCCACCAGATAGGGGGCTCAGATACGCAGTATTTT. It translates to CASSHQIGGSDTQYF.

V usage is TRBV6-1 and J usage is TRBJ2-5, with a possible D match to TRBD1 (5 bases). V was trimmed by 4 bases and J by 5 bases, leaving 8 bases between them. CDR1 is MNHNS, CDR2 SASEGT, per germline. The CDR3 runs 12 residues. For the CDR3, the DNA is TGTGCCAGCAGTGGACAGTTGGAGACCCAGTACTTC. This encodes CASSGQLETQYF.

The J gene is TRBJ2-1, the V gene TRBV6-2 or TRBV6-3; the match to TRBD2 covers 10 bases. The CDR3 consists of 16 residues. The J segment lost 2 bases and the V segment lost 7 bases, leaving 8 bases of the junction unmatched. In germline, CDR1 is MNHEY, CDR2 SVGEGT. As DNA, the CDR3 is TGTGCCAGCACCGACGGGAGCGGGGGGGCCTACAATGAGCAGTTCTTC. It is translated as CASTDGSGGAYNEQFF.

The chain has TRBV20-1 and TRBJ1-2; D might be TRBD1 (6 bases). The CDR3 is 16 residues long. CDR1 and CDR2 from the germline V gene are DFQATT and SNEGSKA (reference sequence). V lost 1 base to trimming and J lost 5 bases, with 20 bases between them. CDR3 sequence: CSARASRTAPGYGYTF. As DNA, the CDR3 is TGCAGTGCTAGAGCCTCCAGGACAGCCCCGGGGTATGGCTACACCTTC.

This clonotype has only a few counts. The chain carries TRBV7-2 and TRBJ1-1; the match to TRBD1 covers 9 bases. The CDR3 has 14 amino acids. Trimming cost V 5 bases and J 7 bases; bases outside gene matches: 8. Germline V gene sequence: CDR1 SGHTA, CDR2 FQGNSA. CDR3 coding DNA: TGTGCCAGCAGCCCCGTGGACAGGGGTATTGAAGCTTTCTTT. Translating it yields CASSPVDRGIEAFF.

The CDR3 protein is CASRQGIMNTEAFF. DNA of the CDR3: TGTGCCAGTCGACAGGGGATCATGAACACTGAAGCTTTCTTT. V gene TRBV2 combines with J gene TRBJ1-1; 8 positions agree with TRBD1. The CDR3 is 14 residues long. J lost 0 bases, V lost 9 bases, and 6 bases had no gene match. Germline V gene lookup returns CDR1 SNHLY and CDR2 FYNNEI.